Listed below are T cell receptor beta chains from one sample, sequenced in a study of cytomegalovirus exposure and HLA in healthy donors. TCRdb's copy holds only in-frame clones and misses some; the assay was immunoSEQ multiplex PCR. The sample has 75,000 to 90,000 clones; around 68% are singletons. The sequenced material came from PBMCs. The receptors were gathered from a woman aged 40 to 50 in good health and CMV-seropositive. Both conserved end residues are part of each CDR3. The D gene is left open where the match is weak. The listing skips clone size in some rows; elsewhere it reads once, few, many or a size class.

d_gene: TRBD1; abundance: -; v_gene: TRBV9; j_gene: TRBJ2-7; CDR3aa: CASSSRDRSYEQYF; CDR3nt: TGTGCCAGCAGCTCCCGGGACAGATCGTACGAGCAGTACTTC
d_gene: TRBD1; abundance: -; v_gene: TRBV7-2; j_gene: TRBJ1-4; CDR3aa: CASSRWGQGNTNEKLFF; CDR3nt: TGTGCCAGCAGCCGGTGGGGACAGGGGAATACTAATGAAAAACTGTTTTTT
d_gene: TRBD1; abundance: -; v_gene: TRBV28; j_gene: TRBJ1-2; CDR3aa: CASREPGQGAAGYTF; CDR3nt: TGTGCCAGCAGAGAACCGGGACAGGGGGCGGCTGGCTACACCTTC
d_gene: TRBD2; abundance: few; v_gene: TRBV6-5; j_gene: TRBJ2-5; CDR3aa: CASSYAAGGAQETQYF; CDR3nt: TGTGCCAGCAGTTACGCTGCGGGGGGTGCCCAAGAGACCCAGTACTTC
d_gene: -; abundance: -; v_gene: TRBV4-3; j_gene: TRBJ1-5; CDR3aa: CASSHGGDQPQHF; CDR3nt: TGCGCCAGCAGCCATGGGGGGGATCAGCCCCAGCATTTT
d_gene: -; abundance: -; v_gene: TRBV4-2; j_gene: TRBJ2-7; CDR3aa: CASSQGAAPSYEQYF; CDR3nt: TGTGCCAGCAGCCAAGGGGCAGCACCCTCCTACGAGCAGTACTTC
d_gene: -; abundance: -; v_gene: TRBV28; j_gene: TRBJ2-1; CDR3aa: CASSPSAGLSSGAYNEQFF; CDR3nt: TGTGCCAGCAGTCCCAGTGCCGGGCTTAGTAGCGGAGCCTACAATGAGCAGTTCTTC
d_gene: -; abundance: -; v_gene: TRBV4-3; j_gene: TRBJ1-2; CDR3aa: CASSQDNTAIYGYTF; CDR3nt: TGCGCCAGCAGCCAAGATAACACAGCAATCTATGGCTACACCTTC
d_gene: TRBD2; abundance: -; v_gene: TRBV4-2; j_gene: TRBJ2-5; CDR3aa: CASSQDRTSGRKETQYF; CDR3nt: TGTGCCAGCAGCCAAGATCGAACTAGCGGGAGGAAGGAGACCCAGTACTTC
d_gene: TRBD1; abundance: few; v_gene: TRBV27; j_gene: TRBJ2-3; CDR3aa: CASRYTGANTDTQYF; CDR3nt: TGTGCCAGCAGGTATACAGGGGCTAACACAGATACGCAGTATTTT
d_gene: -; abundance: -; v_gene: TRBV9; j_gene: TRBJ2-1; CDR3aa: CASSPRLTRASSSYNEQFF; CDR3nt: TGTGCCAGCAGCCCCCGTTTAACTAGGGCCTCAAGCTCCTACAATGAGCAGTTCTTC
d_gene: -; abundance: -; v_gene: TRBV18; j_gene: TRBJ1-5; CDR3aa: CASSPGHLSDQPQHF; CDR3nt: TGTGCCAGCTCACCGGGGCACCTTTCAGATCAGCCCCAGCATTTT
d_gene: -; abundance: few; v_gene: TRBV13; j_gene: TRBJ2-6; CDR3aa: CASSFVGGGANVLTF; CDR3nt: TGTGCCAGCAGCTTTGTAGGGGGTGGGGCCAACGTCCTGACTTTC
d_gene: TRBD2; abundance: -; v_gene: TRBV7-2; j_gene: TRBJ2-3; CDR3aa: CASSRADSGRALTDTQYF; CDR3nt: TGTGCCAGCAGCCGGGCCGATAGCGGGAGGGCCTTGACAGATACGCAGTATTTT
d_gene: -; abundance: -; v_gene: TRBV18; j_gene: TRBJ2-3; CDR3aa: CASSPASGTPDQDTQYF; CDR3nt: TGTGCCAGCTCGCCCGCCTCCGGGACACCGGACCAAGATACGCAGTATTTT
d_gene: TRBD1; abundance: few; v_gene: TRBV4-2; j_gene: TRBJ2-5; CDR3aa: CASSHPGQYQETQYF; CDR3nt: TGTGCCAGCAGCCACCCGGGACAGTACCAAGAGACCCAGTACTTC
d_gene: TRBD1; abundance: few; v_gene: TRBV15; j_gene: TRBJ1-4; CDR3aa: CATRQGTNEKLFF; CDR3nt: TGTGCCACTAGACAGGGGACTAATGAAAAACTGTTTTTT
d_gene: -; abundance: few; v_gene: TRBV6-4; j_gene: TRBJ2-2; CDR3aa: CASSDGEDTGELFF; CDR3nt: TGTGCCAGCAGTGATGGGGAGGACACCGGGGAGCTGTTTTTT
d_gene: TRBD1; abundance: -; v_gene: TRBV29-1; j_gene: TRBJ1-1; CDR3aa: CSVRVQGGTEAFF; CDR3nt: TGCAGCGTGAGGGTCCAGGGGGGCACTGAAGCTTTCTTT
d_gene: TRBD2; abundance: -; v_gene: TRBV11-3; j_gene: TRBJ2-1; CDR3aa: CASSLETSGSRVDEQFF; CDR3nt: TGTGCCAGCAGCTTAGAAACTAGCGGGTCCAGGGTAGATGAGCAGTTCTTC
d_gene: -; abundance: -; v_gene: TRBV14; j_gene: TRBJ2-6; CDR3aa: CASRLSGANVLTF; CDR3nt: TGTGCCAGCAGACTCTCTGGGGCCAACGTCCTGACTTTC
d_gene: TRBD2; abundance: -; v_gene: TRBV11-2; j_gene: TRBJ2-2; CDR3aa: CASSRTRNTGELFF; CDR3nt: TGTGCCAGCAGCAGGACTAGGAACACCGGGGAGCTGTTTTTT
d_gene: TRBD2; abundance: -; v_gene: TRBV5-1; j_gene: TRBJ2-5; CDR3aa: CASSDGTSGSRETQYF; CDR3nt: TGCGCCAGCAGCGATGGGACTAGCGGGAGTAGAGAGACCCAGTACTTC
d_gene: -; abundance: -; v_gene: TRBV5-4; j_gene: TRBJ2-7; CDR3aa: CASRFPRGQYF; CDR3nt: TGTGCCAGCCGTTTCCCCAGAGGGCAGTACTTC
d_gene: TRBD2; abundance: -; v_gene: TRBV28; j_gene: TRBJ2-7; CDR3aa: CASSTLTSAPYEQYF; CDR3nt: TGTGCCAGCAGTACCCTAACTAGCGCACCCTACGAGCAGTACTTC
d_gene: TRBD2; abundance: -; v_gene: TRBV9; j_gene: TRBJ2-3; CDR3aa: CASSLGLAGPPDTQYF; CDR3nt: TGTGCCAGCAGCTTGGGACTAGCGGGTCCCCCGGATACGCAGTATTTT
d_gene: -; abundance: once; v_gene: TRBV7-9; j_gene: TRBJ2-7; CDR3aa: CASSYVLGGQQSNYEQYF; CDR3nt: TGTGCCAGCAGCTATGTCCTGGGGGGACAGCAGTCGAACTACGAGCAGTACTTC
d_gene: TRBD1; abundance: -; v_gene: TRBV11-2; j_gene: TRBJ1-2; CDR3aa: CASSPTGDNGYTF; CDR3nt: TGTGCCAGCAGCCCGACAGGGGACAATGGCTACACCTTC
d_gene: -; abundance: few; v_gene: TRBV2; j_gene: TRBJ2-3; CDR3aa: CASSEQGQGADTQYF; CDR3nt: TGTGCCAGCAGTGAACAGGGGCAGGGCGCAGATACGCAGTATTTT
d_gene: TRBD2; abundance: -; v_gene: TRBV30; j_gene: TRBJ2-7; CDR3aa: CAWTRGVSNEQYF; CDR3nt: TGTGCCTGGACGCGGGGGGTTTCCAACGAGCAGTACTTC
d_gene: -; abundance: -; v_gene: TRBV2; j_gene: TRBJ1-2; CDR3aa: CASNLDRYGYTF; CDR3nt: TGTGCCAGCAACTTAGACAGATATGGCTACACCTTC
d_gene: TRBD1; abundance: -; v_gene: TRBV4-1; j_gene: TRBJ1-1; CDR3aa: CASSQEGLRQGAKVSTEAFF; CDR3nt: TGCGCCAGCAGCCAAGAAGGTCTGAGGCAGGGGGCGAAGGTAAGCACTGAAGCTTTCTTT
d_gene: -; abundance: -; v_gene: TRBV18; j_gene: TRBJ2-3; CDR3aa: CASSPAQGRADTQYF; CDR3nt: TGTGCCAGCTCACCGGCACAGGGTAGAGCAGATACGCAGTATTTT
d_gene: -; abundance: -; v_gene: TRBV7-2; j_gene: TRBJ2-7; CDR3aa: CASSSIDSFYEQYF; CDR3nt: TGTGCCAGCAGCTCCATAGACAGTTTCTACGAGCAGTACTTC
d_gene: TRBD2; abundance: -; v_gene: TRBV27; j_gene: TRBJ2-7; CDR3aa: CAIAPGGRNEQYF; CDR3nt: TGTGCCATTGCCCCGGGGGGTCGTAACGAGCAGTACTTC
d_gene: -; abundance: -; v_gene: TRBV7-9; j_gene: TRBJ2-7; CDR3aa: CASSLGGPRSYEQYF; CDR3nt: TGTGCCAGCAGCTTAGGCGGGCCGAGATCCTACGAGCAGTACTTC
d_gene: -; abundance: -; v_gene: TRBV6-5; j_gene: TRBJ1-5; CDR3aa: CASSYAQGLGRQHF; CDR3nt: TGTGCCAGCAGTTACGCCCAGGGCTTGGGTCGCCAGCATTTT
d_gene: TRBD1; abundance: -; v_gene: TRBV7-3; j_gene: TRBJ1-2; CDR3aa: CASSSGQGGLGYTF; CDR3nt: TGTGCCAGCAGCTCAGGACAGGGCGGCCTTGGCTACACCTTC
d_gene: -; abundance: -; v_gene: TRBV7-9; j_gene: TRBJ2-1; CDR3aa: CASSLQGNEQFF; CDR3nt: TGTGCCAGCAGCTTACAGGGTAATGAGCAGTTCTTC
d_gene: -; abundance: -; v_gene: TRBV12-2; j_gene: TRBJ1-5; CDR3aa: CASRLALTRQGRGNQPQHF; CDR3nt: TGTGCAAGTCGCTTAGCCCTAACAAGACAGGGGAGAGGGAATCAGCCCCAGCATTTT
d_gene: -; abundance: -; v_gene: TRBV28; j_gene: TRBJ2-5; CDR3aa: CASSLWAGRQETQYF; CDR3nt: TGTGCCAGCAGTTTATGGGCTGGGAGGCAAGAGACCCAGTACTTC
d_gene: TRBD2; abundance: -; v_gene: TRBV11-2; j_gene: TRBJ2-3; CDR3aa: CASSLMGSGRGTDTQYF; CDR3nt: TGTGCCAGCAGCTTAATGGGGAGCGGGAGGGGAACAGATACGCAGTATTTT
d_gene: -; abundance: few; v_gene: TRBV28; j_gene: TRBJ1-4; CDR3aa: CASTLTGEKLFF; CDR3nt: TGTGCCAGCACCCTTACGGGGGAAAAACTGTTTTTT
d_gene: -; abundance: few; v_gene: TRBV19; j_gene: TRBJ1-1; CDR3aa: CASTLGLNTEAFF; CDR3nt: TGTGCCAGTACTTTGGGCCTGAACACTGAAGCTTTCTTT
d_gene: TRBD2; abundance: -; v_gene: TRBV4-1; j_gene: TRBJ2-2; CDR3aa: CASSQVKGSGSLIGGELFF; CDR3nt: TGCGCCAGCAGCCAAGTGAAAGGGAGCGGGAGCTTGATCGGCGGGGAGCTGTTTTTT
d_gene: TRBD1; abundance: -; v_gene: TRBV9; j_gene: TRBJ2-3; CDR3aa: CASSVFLGTGGTDTQYF; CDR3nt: TGTGCCAGCAGCGTATTCCTAGGGACAGGGGGCACAGATACGCAGTATTTT
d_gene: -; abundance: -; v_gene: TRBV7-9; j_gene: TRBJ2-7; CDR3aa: CASSTNYEQYF; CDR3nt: TGTGCCAGCAGTACAAATTACGAGCAGTACTTC
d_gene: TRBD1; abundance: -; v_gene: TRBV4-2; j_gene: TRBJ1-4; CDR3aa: CASSQAGTGIFSAEKLFF; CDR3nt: TGTGCCAGCAGCCAAGCCGGGACAGGTATTTTCAGTGCGGAAAAACTGTTTTTT